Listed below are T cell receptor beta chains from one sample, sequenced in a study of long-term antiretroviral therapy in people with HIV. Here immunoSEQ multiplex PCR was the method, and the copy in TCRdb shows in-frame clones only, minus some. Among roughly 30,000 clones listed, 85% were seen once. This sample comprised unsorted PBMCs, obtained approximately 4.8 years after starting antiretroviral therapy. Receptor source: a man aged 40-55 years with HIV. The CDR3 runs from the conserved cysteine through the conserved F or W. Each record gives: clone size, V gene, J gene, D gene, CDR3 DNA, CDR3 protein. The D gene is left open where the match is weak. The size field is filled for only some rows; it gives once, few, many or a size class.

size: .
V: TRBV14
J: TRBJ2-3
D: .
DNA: TGTGCCAGCAGCCAAGTATATCCCTTGACAGATACGCAGTATTTT
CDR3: CASSQVYPLTDTQYF

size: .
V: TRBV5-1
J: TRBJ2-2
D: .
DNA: TGCGCCAGCAGCTTGAACGTGAACACCGGGGAGCTGTTTTTT
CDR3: CASSLNVNTGELFF

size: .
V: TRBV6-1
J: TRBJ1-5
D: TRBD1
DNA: TGTGCCAGCAGTGACCCCCGACAGGGACGTCAGCCCCAGCATTTT
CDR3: CASSDPRQGRQPQHF

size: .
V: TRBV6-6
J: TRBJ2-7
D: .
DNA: TGTGCCAGCAGTTCAATCCCAGGGGTGGAGCAGTACTTC
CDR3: CASSSIPGVEQYF

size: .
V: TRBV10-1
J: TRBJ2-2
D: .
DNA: TGCGCCAGCAGTGAGCTTCGGGGTACCGGGGAGCTGTTTTTT
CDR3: CASSELRGTGELFF

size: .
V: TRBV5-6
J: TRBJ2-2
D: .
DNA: TGTGCCAGCAGCGGGGGGAGGATCGCCACCGGGGAGCTGTTTTTT
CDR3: CASSGGRIATGELFF

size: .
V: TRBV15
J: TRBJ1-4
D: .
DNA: TGTGCCACCAGCAGGGGGAGGGGAAATGAAAAACTGTTTTTT
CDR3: CATSRGRGNEKLFF

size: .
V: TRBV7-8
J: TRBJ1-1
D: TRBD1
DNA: TGTGCCAGCAGTTTACCAGGGGGCGTTTGGGACACTGAAGCTTTCTTT
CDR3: CASSLPGGVWDTEAFF

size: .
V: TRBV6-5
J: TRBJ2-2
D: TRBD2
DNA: TGTGCCAGCAGTTCTTTAGCGGGGGTTCTCGGGGAGCTGTTTTTT
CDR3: CASSSLAGVLGELFF

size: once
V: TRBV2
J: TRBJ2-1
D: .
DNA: TGTGCCAGCAGTCCCGGGCCACGGGATGAGCAGTTCTTC
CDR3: CASSPGPRDEQFF

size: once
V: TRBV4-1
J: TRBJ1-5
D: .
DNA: TGCGCCAGCAGCCAAGATCTTGGGCCCAATCAGCCCCAGCATTTT
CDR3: CASSQDLGPNQPQHF

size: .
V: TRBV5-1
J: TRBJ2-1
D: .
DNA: TGCGCCAGCAGCACCTCCCGGGACTACAATGAGCAGTTCTTC
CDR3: CASSTSRDYNEQFF

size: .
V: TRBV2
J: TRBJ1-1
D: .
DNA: TGTGCCAGCAGCCTAAGCCCCCTAGGCACTGAAGCTTTCTTT
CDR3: CASSLSPLGTEAFF

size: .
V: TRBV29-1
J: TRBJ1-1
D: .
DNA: TGCAGCGCCGCATACCAACTGAACACTGAAGCTTTCTTT
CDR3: CSAAYQLNTEAFF

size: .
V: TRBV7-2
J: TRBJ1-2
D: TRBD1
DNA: TGTGCCAGCAGCTCTATGGACAGGGTGAATGGCTACACCTTC
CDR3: CASSSMDRVNGYTF

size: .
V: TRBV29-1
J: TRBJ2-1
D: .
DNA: TGCAGCGTTGAAGATCGGAAACAGCCCTCCTACAATGAGCAGTTCTTC
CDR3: CSVEDRKQPSYNEQFF

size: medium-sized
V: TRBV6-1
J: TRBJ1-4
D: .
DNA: TGTGCCAGCCGAGCATTACAGGGCGGTGATGAAAAACTGTTTTTT
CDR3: CASRALQGGDEKLFF

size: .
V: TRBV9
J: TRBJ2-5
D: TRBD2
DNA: TGTGCCAGCAGCGTAGCGGGACTAGCGGGACAAGAGACCCAGTACTTC
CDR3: CASSVAGLAGQETQYF

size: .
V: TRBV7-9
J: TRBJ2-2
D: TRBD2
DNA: TGTGCCAGCAGCTTACCCCAACTAGCGGCCACCGGGGAGCTGTTTTTT
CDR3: CASSLPQLAATGELFF

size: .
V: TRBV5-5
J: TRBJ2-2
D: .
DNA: TGTGCCAGCACCCCAGTGAACACCGGGGAGCTGTTTTTT
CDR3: CASTPVNTGELFF

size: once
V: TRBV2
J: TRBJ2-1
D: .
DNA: TGTGCCAGCAGCCAGACCAACAATGAGCAGTTCTTC
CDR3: CASSQTNNEQFF

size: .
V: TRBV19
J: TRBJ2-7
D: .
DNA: TGTGCCAGTAGTATAGGTGCCCACCCAAGGGAGCAGTACTTC
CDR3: CASSIGAHPREQYF

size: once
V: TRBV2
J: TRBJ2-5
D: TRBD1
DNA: TGTGCCAGCACCCCGGGACAGTCGGCGGGGACCCAGTACTTC
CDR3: CASTPGQSAGTQYF

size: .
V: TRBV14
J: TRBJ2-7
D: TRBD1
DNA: TGTGCCAGCAGCCTAATCGGACAGGCCTCCTACGAGCAGTACTTC
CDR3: CASSLIGQASYEQYF

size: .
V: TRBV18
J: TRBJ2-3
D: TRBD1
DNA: TGTGCCAGCTCCTCGGGACAGACCACAGATACGCAGTATTTT
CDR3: CASSSGQTTDTQYF